What follows are 3 T cell receptor beta chains derived from one specimen sequenced in a study of cytomegalovirus exposure and HLA in healthy donors. Primers: 60 Vbeta forward and 13 Jbeta reverse. Sequencing was performed with immunoSEQ multiplex PCR; in TCRdb, only in-frame clones are kept and a portion is missing. The sample shows 90,000 to 120,000 clones, approximately 76% of them seen only once. Source material: PBMCs. These receptors were collected from a man in his late teens or twenties in good health and CMV-seronegative.

The V call is TRBV13, the J call TRBJ1-6; 8 bases line up with TRBD1. The trim removed 5 bases at V and 14 bases at J, leaving 8 bases unmatched. This CDR3 spans 13 amino acids. Germline V CDR1 and CDR2: PRHDT, FYEKMQ (reference sequence). The CDR3 DNA is TGTGCCAGCAGCCAAGACAGGGGCAGGTCCCTCCACTTT. Amino acid sequence: CASSQDRGRSLHF.

The chain recombines TRBV6-1 with TRBJ2-1; 7 bases are a match to TRBD2. This CDR3 region has 17 residues. CDR1 and CDR2 (germline): MNHNS, SASEGT. After removal of 1 base from V and 4 bases from J, the junction contained 10 bases not matched to a gene. CDR3 sequence reads: CASSEVGGGILYNEQFF. For the CDR3, the DNA is TGTGCCAGCAGTGAAGTCGGCGGGGGAATACTATACAATGAGCAGTTCTTC.

The rearrangement links TRBV7-9 to TRBJ1-1, with D possibly TRBD1 on 5 matching bases. Deletions cut 2 bases from V and 3 bases from J, with 7 bases between. The CDR3 is 13 residues long. CDR1 is SEHNR and CDR2 is FQNEAQ in the germline V gene (reference sequence). The CDR3 coding sequence is TGTGCCAGCAGCTTATTCAGGGACACTGAAGCTTTCTTT. Translation: CASSLFRDTEAFF.